Included here is one T cell receptor beta chain sequence, with context. The data stem from a study of OX40 agonist ivuxolimab in advanced cancers. Only in-frame clones appear in the TCRdb table, and some are missing; sequencing was by immunoSEQ multiplex PCR. This table has 70,000 to 90,000 clones, roughly 80% appearing once. CDR1 is MNHNS, CDR2 SASEGT, per germline. Trimming removed 11 bases from V and 4 bases from J, with 17 bases in between. The CDR3 sequence is 13 residues long. The V call is TRBV6-1, the J call TRBJ1-2; tentative D call: TRBD1 (6 bases). This receptor was identified in an adult with an advanced solid tumor such as melanoma, head and neck, liver or kidney cancer. The specimen was CD4+ or CD8+ T cells sorted from blood, collected in a trial of the OX40 agonist ivuxolimab. The CDR3 DNA sequence: TGTGCCGGAAGATCTGGGGGCGGCTATGGCTACACCTTC. Residues: CAGRSGGGYGYTF.